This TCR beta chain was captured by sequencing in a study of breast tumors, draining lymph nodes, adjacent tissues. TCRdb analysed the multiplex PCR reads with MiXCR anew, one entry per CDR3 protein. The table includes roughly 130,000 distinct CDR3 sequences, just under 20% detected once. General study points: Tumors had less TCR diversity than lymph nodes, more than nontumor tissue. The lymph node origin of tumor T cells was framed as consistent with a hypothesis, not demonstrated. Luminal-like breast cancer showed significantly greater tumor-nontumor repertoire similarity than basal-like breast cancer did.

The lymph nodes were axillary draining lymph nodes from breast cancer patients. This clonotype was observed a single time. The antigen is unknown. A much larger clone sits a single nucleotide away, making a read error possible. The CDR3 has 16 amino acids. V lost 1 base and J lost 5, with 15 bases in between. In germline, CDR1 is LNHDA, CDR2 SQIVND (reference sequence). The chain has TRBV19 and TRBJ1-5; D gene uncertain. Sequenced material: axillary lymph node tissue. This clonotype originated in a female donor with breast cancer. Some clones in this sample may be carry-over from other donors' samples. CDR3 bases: TGTGCCAGTAGTATAGTTTTTGCGGGCCCCGATCAGCCCCAGCATTTT. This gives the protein CASSIVFAGPDQPQHF. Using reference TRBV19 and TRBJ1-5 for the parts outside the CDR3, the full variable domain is DGGITQSPKYLFRKEGQNVTLSCEQNLNHDAMYWYRQDPGQGLRLIYYSQIVNDFQKGDIAEGYSVSREKKESFPLTVTSAQKNPTAFYLCASSIVFAGPDQPQHFGDGTRLSIL.